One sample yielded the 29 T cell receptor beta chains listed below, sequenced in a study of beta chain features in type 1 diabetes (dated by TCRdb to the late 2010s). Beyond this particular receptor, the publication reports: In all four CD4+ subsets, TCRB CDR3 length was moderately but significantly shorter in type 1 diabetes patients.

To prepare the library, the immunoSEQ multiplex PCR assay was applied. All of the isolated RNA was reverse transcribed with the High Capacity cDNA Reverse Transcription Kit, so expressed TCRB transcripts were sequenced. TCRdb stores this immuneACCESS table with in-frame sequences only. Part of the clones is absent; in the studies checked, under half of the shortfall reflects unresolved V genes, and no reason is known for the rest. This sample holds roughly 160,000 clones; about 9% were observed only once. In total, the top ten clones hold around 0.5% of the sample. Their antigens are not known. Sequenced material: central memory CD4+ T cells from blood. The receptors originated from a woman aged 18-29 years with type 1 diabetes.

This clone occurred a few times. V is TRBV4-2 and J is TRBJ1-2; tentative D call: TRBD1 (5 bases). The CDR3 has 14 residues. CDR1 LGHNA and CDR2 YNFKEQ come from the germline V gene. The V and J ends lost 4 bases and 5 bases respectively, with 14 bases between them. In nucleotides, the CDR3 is TGTGCCAGCAGCCGCGGGACGGAGCTTTATGGCTACACCTTC. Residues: CASSRGTELYGYTF.

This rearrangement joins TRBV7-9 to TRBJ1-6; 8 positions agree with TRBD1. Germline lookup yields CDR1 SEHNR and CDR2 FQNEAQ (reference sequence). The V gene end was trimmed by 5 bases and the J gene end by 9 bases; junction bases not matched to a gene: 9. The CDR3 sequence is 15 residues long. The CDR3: CASSKDRVGGSPLHF. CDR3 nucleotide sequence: TGTGCCAGCAGCAAGGACAGGGTGGGGGGTTCACCCCTCCACTTT.

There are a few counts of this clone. The CDR3 is CASSAGQGASGELFF. For the CDR3, the DNA is TGTGCCAGCAGCGCCGGACAGGGGGCTTCCGGGGAGCTGTTTTTT. The V and J genes are TRBV9 and TRBJ2-2, with TRBD1 matching 11 bases. CDR1 SGDLS and CDR2 YYNGEE come from the germline V gene. This CDR3 is 15 amino acids long. Trimming at V came to 3 bases and at J to 6 bases, leaving 4 bases not matched to a gene. Supplemented by reference TRBV9 and TRBJ2-2, the full variable domain reads DSGVTQTPKHLITATGQRVTLRCSPRSGDLSVYWYQQSLDQGLQFLIQYYNGEERAKGNILERFSAQQFPDLHSELNLSSLELGDSALYFCASSAGQGASGELFFGEGSRLTVL.

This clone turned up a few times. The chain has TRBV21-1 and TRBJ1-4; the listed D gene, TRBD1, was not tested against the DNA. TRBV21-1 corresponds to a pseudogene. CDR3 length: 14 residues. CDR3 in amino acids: CASSKQGANEKLFF. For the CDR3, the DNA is TGTGCCAGCAGCAAACAGGGGGCTAATGAAAAACTGTTTTTT.

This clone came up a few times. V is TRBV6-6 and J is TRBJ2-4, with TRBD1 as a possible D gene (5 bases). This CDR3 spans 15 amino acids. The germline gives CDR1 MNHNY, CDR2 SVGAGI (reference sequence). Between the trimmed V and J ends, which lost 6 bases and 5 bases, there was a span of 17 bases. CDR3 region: CASRPGVQGQNIQYF. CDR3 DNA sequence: TGTGCCAGCAGACCCGGCGTCCAGGGCCAAAACATTCAGTACTTC.

CDR3 sequence reads: CAWSRLAGEQFF. The CDR3 nucleotides read TGTGCCTGGAGTAGACTAGCGGGTGAGCAGTTCTTC. This rearrangement joins TRBV30 to TRBJ2-1; 10 bases are a match to TRBD2. Per germline, CDR1 GTSNPN and CDR2 SVGIG (reference sequence). V gave up 2 bases and J gave up 9 bases; unmatched junction bases: 1. The CDR3 spans 12 residues.

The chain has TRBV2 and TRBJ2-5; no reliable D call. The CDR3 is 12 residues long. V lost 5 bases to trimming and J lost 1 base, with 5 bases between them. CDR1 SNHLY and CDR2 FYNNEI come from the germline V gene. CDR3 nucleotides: TGTGCCAGCAGTTTACTCCAAGAGACCCAGTACTTC. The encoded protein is CASSLLQETQYF. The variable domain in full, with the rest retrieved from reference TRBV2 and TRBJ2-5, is EPEVTQTPSHQVTQMGQEVILRCVPISNHLYFYWYRQILGQKVEFLVSFYNNEISEKSEIFDDQFSVERPDGSNFTLKIRSTKLEDSAMYFCASSLLQETQYFGPGTRLLVL.

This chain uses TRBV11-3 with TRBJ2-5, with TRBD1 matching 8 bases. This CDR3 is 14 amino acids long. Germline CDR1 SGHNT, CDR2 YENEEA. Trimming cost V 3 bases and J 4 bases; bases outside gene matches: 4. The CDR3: CASSLTGVGETQYF. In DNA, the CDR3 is TGTGCCAGCAGCTTGACAGGGGTCGGAGAGACCCAGTACTTC. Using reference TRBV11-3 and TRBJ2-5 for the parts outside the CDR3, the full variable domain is EAGVVQSPRYKIIEKKQPVAFWCNPISGHNTLYWYLQNLGQGPELLIRYENEEAVDDSQLPKDRFSAERLKGVDSTLKIQPAELGDSAVYLCASSLTGVGETQYFGPGTRLLVL.

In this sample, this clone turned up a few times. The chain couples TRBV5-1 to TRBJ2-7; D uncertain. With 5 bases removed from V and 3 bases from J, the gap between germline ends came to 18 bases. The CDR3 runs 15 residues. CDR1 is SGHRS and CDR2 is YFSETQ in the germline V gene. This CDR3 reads CASSSTPTTVYEQYF. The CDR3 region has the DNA TGCGCCAGCAGTAGTACGCCTACTACTGTCTACGAGCAGTACTTC.

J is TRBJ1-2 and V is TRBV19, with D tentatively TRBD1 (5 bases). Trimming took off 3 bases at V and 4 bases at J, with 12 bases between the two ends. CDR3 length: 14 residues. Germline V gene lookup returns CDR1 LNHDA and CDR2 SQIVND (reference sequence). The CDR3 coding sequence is TGTGCCAGTAGTATCCAGGGTGGTGGCTATGGCTACACCTTC. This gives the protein CASSIQGGGYGYTF. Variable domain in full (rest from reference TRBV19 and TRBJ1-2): DGGITQSPKYLFRKEGQNVTLSCEQNLNHDAMYWYRQDPGQGLRLIYYSQIVNDFQKGDIAEGYSVSREKKESFPLTVTSAQKNPTAFYLCASSIQGGGYGYTFGSGTRLTVV.

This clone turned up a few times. The CDR3 sequence is CASSVSGGQYNEQFF. CDR3 nucleotide sequence: TGTGCCAGCAGCGTTAGCGGAGGACAATACAATGAGCAGTTCTTC. This chain joins TRBV9 and TRBJ2-1, with D possibly TRBD2 on 6 matching bases. There are 15 residues in the CDR3. Trimming cost V 2 bases and J 4 bases, with 13 bases left between them. From germline, CDR1 is SGDLS and CDR2 YYNGEE.

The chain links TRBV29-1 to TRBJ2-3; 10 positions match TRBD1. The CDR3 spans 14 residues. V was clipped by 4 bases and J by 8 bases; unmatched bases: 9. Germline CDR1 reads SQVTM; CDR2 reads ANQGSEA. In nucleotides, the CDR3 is TGCAGCGTTGGCCGCTGGACAGGGGGAAGTACGCAGTATTTT. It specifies CSVGRWTGGSTQYF.

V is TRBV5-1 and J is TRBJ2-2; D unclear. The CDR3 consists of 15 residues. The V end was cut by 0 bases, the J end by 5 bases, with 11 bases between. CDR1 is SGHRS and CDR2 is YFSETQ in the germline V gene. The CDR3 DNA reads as TGCGCCAGCAGCTTGGGGCAGGCGAGAACCGGGGAGCTGTTTTTT. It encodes CASSLGQARTGELFF. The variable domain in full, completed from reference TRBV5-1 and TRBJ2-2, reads KAGVTQTPRYLIKTRGQQVTLSCSPISGHRSVSWYQQTPGQGLQFLFEYFSETQRNKGNFPGRFSGRQFSNSRSEMNVSTLELGDSALYLCASSLGQARTGELFFGEGSRLTVL.

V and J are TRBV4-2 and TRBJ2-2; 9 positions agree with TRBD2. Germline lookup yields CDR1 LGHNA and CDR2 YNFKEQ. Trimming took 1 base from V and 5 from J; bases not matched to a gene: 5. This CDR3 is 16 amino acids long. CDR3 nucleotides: TGTGCCAGCAGCCAAGGAGCTGGACTAGCGACCGGGGAGCTGTTTTTT. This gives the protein CASSQGAGLATGELFF.

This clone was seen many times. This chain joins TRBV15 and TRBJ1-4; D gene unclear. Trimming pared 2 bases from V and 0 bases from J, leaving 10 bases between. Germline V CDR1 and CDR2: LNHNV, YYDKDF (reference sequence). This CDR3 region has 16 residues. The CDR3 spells CATSRTSRTTNEKLFF. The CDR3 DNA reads TGTGCCACCAGCAGAACCTCGCGGACAACTAATGAAAAACTGTTTTTT.

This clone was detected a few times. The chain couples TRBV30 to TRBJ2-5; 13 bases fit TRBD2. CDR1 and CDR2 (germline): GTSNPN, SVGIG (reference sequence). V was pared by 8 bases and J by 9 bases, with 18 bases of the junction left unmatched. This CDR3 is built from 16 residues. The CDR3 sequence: CAAGTSGTTVPRSQYF. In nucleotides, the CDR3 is TGTGCCGCCGGGACTAGCGGGACGACCGTTCCAAGATCCCAGTACTTC.

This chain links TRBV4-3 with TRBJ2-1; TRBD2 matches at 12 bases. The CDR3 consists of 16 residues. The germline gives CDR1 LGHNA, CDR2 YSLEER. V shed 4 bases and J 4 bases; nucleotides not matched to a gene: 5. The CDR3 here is CASSPGTSGQYNEQFF. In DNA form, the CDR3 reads TGCGCCAGCAGCCCCGGGACTAGCGGGCAATACAATGAGCAGTTCTTC.

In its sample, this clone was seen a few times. CDR3 DNA sequence: TGTGCCAGCAGTTGGAGCGGTATCACAGATACGCAGTATTTT. As protein: CASSWSGITDTQYF. The chain combines TRBV28 with TRBJ2-3; D possibly corresponds to TRBD2 (5 bases). V was pared by 4 bases and J by 2 bases, with 10 bases between. The CDR3 sequence is 14 residues long. Germline lookup yields CDR1 MDHEN and CDR2 SYDVKM.

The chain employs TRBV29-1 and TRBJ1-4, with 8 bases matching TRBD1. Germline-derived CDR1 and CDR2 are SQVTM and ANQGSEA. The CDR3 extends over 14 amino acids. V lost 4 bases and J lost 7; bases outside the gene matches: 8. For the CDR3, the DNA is TGCAGCGTTGCCGGACAGGGTGATGGTGAAAAACTGTTTTTT. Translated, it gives CSVAGQGDGEKLFF.

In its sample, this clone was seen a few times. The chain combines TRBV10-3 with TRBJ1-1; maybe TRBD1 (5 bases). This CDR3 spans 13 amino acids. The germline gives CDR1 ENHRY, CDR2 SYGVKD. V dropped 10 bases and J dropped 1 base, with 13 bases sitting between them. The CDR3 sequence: CATQGVRNTEAFF. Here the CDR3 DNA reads TGTGCCACACAAGGGGTGAGGAACACTGAAGCTTTCTTT.

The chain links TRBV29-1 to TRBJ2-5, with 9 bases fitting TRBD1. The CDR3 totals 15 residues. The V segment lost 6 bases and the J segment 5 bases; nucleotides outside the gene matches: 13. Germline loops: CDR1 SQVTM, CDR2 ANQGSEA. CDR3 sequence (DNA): TGCAGCGTGGGATTAACAGGGGGCCGTTATGAGACCCAGTACTTC. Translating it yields CSVGLTGGRYETQYF. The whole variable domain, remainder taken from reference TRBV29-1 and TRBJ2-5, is SAVISQKPSRDICQRGTSLTIQCQVDSQVTMMFWYRQQPGQSLTLIATANQGSEATYESGFVIDKFPISRPNLTFSTLTVSNMSPEDSSIYLCSVGLTGGRYETQYFGPGTRLLVL.

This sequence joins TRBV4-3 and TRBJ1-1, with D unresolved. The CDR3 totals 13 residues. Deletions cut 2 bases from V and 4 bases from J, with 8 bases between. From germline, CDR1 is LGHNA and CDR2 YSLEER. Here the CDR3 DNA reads TGCGCCAGCAGCCAATCACGGGGCACTGAAGCTTTCTTT. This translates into CASSQSRGTEAFF.

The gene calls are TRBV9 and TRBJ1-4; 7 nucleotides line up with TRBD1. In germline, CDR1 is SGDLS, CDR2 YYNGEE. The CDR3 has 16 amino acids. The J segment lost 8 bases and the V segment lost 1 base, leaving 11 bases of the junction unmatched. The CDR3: CASSVTPTGSGEKLFF. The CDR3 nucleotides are TGTGCCAGCAGCGTAACCCCGACAGGGTCGGGAGAAAAACTGTTTTTT.

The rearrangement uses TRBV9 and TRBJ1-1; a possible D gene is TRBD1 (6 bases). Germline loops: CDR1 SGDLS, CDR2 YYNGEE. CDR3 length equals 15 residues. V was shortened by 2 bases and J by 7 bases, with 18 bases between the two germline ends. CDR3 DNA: TGTGCCAGCAGCGTCGATGCGGGGGGGGCTGGTGAAGCTTTCTTT. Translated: CASSVDAGGAGEAFF.

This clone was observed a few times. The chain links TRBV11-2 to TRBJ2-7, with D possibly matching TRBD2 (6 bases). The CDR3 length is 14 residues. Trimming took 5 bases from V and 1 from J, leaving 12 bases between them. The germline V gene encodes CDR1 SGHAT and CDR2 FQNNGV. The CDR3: CASSLERVSYEQYF. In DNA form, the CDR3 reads TGTGCCAGCAGCCTCGAGCGGGTATCCTACGAGCAGTACTTC.

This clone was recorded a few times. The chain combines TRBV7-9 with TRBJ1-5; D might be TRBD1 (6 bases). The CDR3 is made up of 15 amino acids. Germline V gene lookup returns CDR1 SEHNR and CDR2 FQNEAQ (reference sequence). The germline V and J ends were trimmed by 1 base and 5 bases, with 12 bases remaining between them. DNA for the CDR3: TGTGCCAGCAGCTTAGGACAGGTCGAGGATCAGCCCCAGCATTTT. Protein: CASSLGQVEDQPQHF. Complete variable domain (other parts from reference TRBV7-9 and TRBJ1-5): DTGVSQNPRHKITKRGQNVTFRCDPISEHNRLYWYRQTLGQGPEFLTYFQNEAQLEKSRLLSDRFSAERPKGSFSTLEIQRTEQGDSAMYLCASSLGQVEDQPQHFGDGTRLSIL.

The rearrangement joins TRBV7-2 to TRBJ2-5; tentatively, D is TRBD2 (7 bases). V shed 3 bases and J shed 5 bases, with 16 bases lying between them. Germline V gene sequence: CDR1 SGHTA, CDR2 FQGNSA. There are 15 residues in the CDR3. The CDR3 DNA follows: TGTGCCAGCAGCTTGAGGGGGGGCGCAGGGGAGACCCAGTACTTC. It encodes CASSLRGGAGETQYF.

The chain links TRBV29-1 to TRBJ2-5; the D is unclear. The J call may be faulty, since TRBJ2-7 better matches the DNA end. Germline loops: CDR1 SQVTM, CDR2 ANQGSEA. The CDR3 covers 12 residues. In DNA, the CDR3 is TGCAGCGTTGGAAACAGAAGCCACGAGCAGTACTTC. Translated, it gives CSVGNRSHEQYF.

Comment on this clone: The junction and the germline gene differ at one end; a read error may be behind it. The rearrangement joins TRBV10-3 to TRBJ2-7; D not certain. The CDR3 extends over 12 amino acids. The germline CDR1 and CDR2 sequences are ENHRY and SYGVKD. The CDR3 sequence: CASSQQSYEQYF. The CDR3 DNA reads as TGTGCCAGCAGTCAACAGTCCTACGAGCAGTACTTC.